This record looks at one TCR beta chain sequence and its context. Its matching antigen is unknown. With a J-beta primer mix and a sample-barcoded 5' primer, a second PCR ran 7 to 11 cycles. TCRdb re-derived calls from the 5' RACE reads in MiXCR, one entry per CDR3 protein. This table has around 1.5 million distinct CDR3 sequences, around 35% appearing once. The sample belongs to a study of blood T cells in healthy people across ages. Study outcomes and limitations: PBMCs that were unsorted prevented a conclusive naive versus antigen-experienced comparison.

The specimen sequenced was blood. This TCR came from a woman in her 30s in good health.

The CDR3 DNA reads TGCGCCAGCAGCCCTCCCGGGACAGGGAACCACGAGCAGTACTTC. Translation: CASSPPGTGNHEQYF. The rearrangement uses TRBV4-1 and TRBJ2-7; 9 nucleotides match TRBD1. With 4 bases clipped from V and 5 bases from J, the junction kept 9 bases outside the gene matches. Germline lookup yields CDR1 MGHRA and CDR2 YSYEKL. The CDR3 runs to 15 residues.